This entry lists 20 T cell receptor beta chains sequenced from one sample in a study of cytomegalovirus exposure and HLA in healthy donors. 60 Vbeta and 13 Jbeta primers were used in PCR. Only in-frame clones appear in the TCRdb table, and some are missing; sequencing was by immunoSEQ multiplex PCR. Recorded for this sample: roughly 84,000 clones. The material sequenced was PBMCs. The receptors here all came from a man aged 50-60 years in good health and CMV-seronegative.

J is TRBJ1-5 and V is TRBV2; 7 nucleotides match TRBD1. The J segment lost 6 bases and the V segment lost 9 bases, leaving 11 bases of the junction unmatched. From germline, CDR1 is SNHLY and CDR2 FYNNEI. This CDR3 spans 14 amino acids. This CDR3 is CARGDSSSGQPQHF. CDR3 DNA sequence: TGTGCCAGAGGGGACAGCTCGTCGGGTCAGCCCCAGCATTTT.

Note on this clone: One junction end disagrees with the germline gene, perhaps due to a read error. At the DNA level, this CDR3 is encoded by other sequences in the same sample as well. The V and J genes are TRBV2 and TRBJ1-4, with D tentatively TRBD1 (6 bases). The germline CDR1 and CDR2 sequences are SNHLY and FYNNEI. CDR3 length equals 14 residues. The CDR3 is CASSVAGVNEKLFF. The CDR3 DNA is TGTGCCAGCAGTGTGGCAGGGGTAAATGAAAAACTGTTTTTC.

The rearrangement uses TRBV30 and TRBJ2-7, with D possibly being TRBD2 (5 bases). V was shortened by 4 bases and J by 4 bases, with 11 bases between the two germline ends. The CDR3 totals 12 residues. Germline V gene sequence: CDR1 GTSNPN, CDR2 SVGIG (reference sequence). In nucleotides, the CDR3 is TGTGCCTGGACGATAGGGAGTTACGAGCAGTACTTC. It encodes CAWTIGSYEQYF.

V and J are TRBV5-1 and TRBJ2-3; weak D call: TRBD2 (6 bases). Germline values: CDR1 SGHRS, CDR2 YFSETQ. Trimming cost V 0 bases and J 3 bases, with 17 bases left between them. There are 17 residues in the CDR3. The CDR3 nucleotides are TGCGCCAGCAGCTTGGATCGGGCGGGGTCTGGGACAGATACGCAGTATTTT. As protein: CASSLDRAGSGTDTQYF.

The chain joins TRBV18 to TRBJ2-1; D perhaps matches TRBD1 (5 bases). V gave up 3 bases and J gave up 10 bases, with 22 bases separating them. Germline loops: CDR1 KGHSH, CDR2 LQKENI. This CDR3 region has 16 residues. CDR3 DNA: TGTGCCAGCTCACCTCCAATATTTGGACCCCAGGGCGAGCAGTTCTTC. Amino acids: CASSPPIFGPQGEQFF.

The rearrangement uses TRBV20-1 and TRBJ1-1, with 10 bases identical to TRBD1. The length of the CDR3 is 11 residues. Germline assignment: CDR1 DFQATT and CDR2 SNEGSKA (reference sequence). CDR3 sequence: CRARTGGDAFF. CDR3 DNA sequence: TGCAGGGCACGGACAGGGGGGGACGCTTTCTTT.

The V gene is TRBV2, the J gene TRBJ1-5, with TRBD1 identical over 12 bases. Losses at the gene ends were 6 bases for V and 5 bases for J; bases not matched to a gene: 8. The CDR3 runs to 16 residues. Looked up from germline, CDR1 is SNHLY and CDR2 is FYNNEI. Here the CDR3 DNA reads TGTGCCAGCAGGGGGGGACAGGGGGCGAACCATCAGCCCCAGCATTTT. Its translation is CASRGGQGANHQPQHF.

This chain connects TRBV9 to TRBJ2-5; TRBD2 aligns across 12 bases. Unmatched junction bases numbered 4, after V lost 5 bases and J lost 2 bases. Germline CDR1 is SGDLS and CDR2 is YYNGEE. There are 15 residues in the CDR3. CDR3 loop: CASSWTSGVQETQYF. The DNA of the CDR3 is TGTGCCAGCAGTTGGACTAGCGGGGTTCAAGAGACCCAGTACTTC.

J is TRBJ1-1 and V is TRBV5-6; D is uncertain. This CDR3 has 12 amino acids. Germline V gene data show CDR1 as SGHDT and CDR2 as YYEEEE. V dropped 5 bases and J dropped 3 bases, with 8 bases sitting between them. The CDR3 nucleotides are TGTGCCAGCAGATCCCGGGACACTGAAGCTTTCTTT. This codes for CASRSRDTEAFF.

The chain joins TRBV5-1 to TRBJ2-7; 7 nucleotides match TRBD1. The germline V gene encodes CDR1 SGHRS and CDR2 YFSETQ. V dropped 0 bases and J dropped 0; count of bases not matched to a gene: 6. This CDR3 contains 16 residues. The CDR3, as DNA: TGCGCCAGCAGCTTGGCCGCCGGACAGGTCTCCTACGAGCAGTACTTC. This translates into CASSLAAGQVSYEQYF. Combining the CDR3 with reference TRBV5-1 and TRBJ2-7 gives the whole variable domain KAGVTQTPRYLIKTRGQQVTLSCSPISGHRSVSWYQQTPGQGLQFLFEYFSETQRNKGNFPGRFSGRQFSNSRSEMNVSTLELGDSALYLCASSLAAGQVSYEQYFGPGTRLTVT.

J is TRBJ1-4 and V is TRBV7-9; 7 bases match TRBD1. There are 15 residues in the CDR3. V shed 5 bases, J shed 6 bases, and the junction held 9 bases outside the gene matches. Germline-derived CDR1 and CDR2 are SEHNR and FQNEAQ (reference sequence). CDR3 region: CASSITGALYEKLFF. Here the CDR3 DNA reads TGTGCCAGCAGCATAACAGGGGCACTCTATGAAAAACTGTTTTTT.

The gene calls are TRBV25-1 and TRBJ1-3, with no clear D. Per germline, CDR1 MGHDK and CDR2 SYGVNS. The V end lost 7 bases, the J end lost 8 bases, and 18 bases lay between the germline ends. The CDR3 loop spans 14 amino acids. The CDR3 sequence: CASTPKGVRDTIYF. The CDR3 DNA is TGTGCCAGCACCCCCAAGGGAGTTCGGGACACCATATATTTT.

The CDR3 DNA reads TGTGCCAGCAGCGTTAGCGGGAGCTCCTACAATGAGCAGTTCTTC. Its protein is CASSVSGSSYNEQFF. V gene TRBV9 combines with J gene TRBJ2-1, with 9 bases matching TRBD2. The ends lost 2 bases at V and 0 bases at J; junction bases unmatched: 0. This CDR3 contains 15 residues. Germline assignment: CDR1 SGDLS and CDR2 YYNGEE.

The chain carries TRBV6-5 and TRBJ1-1, with 9 positions matching TRBD1. CDR3 size: 12 residues. With 2 bases clipped from V and 10 bases from J, the junction kept 2 bases outside the gene matches. Germline V CDR1 and CDR2: MNHEY, SVGAGI. The DNA of the CDR3 is TGTGCCAGCAGTTACGGGGGACAGGGAGCTTTCTTT. Encoded protein: CASSYGGQGAFF.

The chain uses TRBV19 and TRBJ2-1, with D uncertain. Trimming took 3 bases from V and 11 from J, leaving 11 bases between them. This CDR3 region has 12 residues. The germline V gene encodes CDR1 LNHDA and CDR2 SQIVND (reference sequence). DNA for the CDR3: TGTGCCAGTAGTATTAGCACGGAGAAGCAGTTCTTC. This translates into CASSISTEKQFF.

The chain joins TRBV2 to TRBJ1-6; D gene ambiguous. Trimming removed 3 bases at V and 0 bases at J, with 6 bases between. Germline lookup yields CDR1 SNHLY and CDR2 FYNNEI. This CDR3 has 15 amino acids. The CDR3 DNA reads TGTGCCAGCAGTGACAGGATCTCCTATAATTCACCCCTCCACTTT. The encoded protein is CASSDRISYNSPLHF.

This sequence joins TRBV18 and TRBJ2-5; possibly TRBD1 for D (5 bases). CDR1 and CDR2 from the germline V gene are KGHSH and LQKENI. The V end was cut by 0 bases, the J end by 11 bases, with 13 bases between. The CDR3 runs 13 residues. The DNA of the CDR3 is TGTGCCAGCTCACCACCGAGCAGGGCGGAGCAGTACTTC. This gives the protein CASSPPSRAEQYF.

The chain recombines TRBV5-1 with TRBJ1-4; D gene unclear. The CDR3 runs to 14 residues. Germline V CDR1 and CDR2: SGHRS, YFSETQ. V dropped 2 bases and J dropped 7 bases, with 12 bases sitting between them. The CDR3 loop is CASSFMEMGEKLFF. The CDR3 nucleotides are TGCGCCAGCAGCTTCATGGAGATGGGTGAAAAACTGTTTTTT.

The genes are TRBV13 and TRBJ2-2; D might be TRBD1 (6 bases). This CDR3 has 15 residues. V dropped 3 bases and J dropped 3 bases, with 11 bases sitting between them. Germline CDR1 reads PRHDT; CDR2 reads FYEKMQ (reference sequence). The CDR3 protein is CASSFSGAYTGELFF. The CDR3 bases are TGTGCCAGCAGCTTCTCAGGGGCTTACACCGGGGAGCTGTTTTTT.

CDR3: CASMASGIGELFF. The CDR3 DNA is TGTGCCAGCATGGCTAGCGGGATCGGGGAGCTGTTTTTT. The V and J genes are TRBV2 and TRBJ2-2, with 9 bases matching TRBD2. Germline V CDR1 and CDR2: SNHLY, FYNNEI. This CDR3 comprises 13 residues. After removal of 7 bases from V and 7 bases from J, the junction contained 4 bases not matched to a gene.